This T cell receptor (beta chain) was found in a study of T-cell reconstitution after alpha-beta-depleted transplantation in children. Library preparation (for TCRbeta) was performed with unique molecular identifiers. In TCRdb, the PCR reads were re-called with MiXCR into one record per CDR3 protein. In the table there are about 610,000 distinct CDR3 sequences, roughly a tenth of which are singletons. The source material was PBMCs from the stem cell graft donor, sampled from the stem cell graft. The source is a human donor who donated a stem cell graft to a child with acute myeloid leukemia.

CDR3 nucleotide sequence: TGCGCCAGCAGCCCTCTGGGACAGGGGAGGACTGAAGCTTTCTTT. Its protein is CASSPLGQGRTEAFF. The chain recombines TRBV5-1 with TRBJ1-1; 10 bases map to TRBD1. From germline, CDR1 is SGHRS and CDR2 YFSETQ. The CDR3 covers 15 residues. Trimming cost V 4 bases and J 5 bases; bases outside gene matches: 8.